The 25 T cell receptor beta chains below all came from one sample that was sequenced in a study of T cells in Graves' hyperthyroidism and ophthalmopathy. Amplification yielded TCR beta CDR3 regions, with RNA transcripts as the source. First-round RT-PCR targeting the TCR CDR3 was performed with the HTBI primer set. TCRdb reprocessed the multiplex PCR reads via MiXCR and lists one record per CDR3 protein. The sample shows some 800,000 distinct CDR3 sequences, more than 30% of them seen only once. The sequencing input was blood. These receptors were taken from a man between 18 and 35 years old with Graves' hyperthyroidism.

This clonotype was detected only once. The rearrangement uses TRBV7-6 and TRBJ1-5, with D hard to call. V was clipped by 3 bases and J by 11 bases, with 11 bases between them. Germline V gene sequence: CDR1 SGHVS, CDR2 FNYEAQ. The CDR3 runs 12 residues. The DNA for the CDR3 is TGTGCCAGCAGCTTGATGGCAGAGACCCAGCATTTT. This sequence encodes CASSLMAETQHF.

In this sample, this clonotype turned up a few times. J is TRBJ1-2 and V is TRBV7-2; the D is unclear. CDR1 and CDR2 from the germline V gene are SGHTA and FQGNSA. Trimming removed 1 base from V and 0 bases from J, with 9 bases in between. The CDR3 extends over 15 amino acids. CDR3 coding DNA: TGTGCCAGCAGCTTAGAGGCAGCTACTAACTATGGCTACACCTTC. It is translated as CASSLEAATNYGYTF.

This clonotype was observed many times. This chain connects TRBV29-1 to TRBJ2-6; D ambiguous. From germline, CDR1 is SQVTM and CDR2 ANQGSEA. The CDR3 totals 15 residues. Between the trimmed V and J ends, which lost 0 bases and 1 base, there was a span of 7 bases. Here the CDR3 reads CSVEDRVSGANVLTF. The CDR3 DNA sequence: TGCAGCGTTGAAGATCGTGTATCTGGGGCCAACGTCCTGACTTTC. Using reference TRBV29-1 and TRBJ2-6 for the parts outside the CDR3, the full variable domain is SAVISQKPSRDICQRGTSLTIQCQVDSQVTMMFWYRQQPGQSLTLIATANQGSEATYESGFVIDKFPISRPNLTFSTLTVSNMSPEDSSIYLCSVEDRVSGANVLTFGAGSRLTVL.

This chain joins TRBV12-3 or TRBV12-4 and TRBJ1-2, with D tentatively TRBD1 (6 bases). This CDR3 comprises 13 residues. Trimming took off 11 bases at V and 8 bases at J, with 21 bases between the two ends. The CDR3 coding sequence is TGTGCCGGGACTAGCGGGGGGCAGAAGGGCTACACCTTC. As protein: CAGTSGGQKGYTF.

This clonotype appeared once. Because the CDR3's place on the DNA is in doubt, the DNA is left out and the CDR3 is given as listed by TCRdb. CDR3 sequence: CASRITGGTEAFFGQGTQYF. The chain couples TRBV13 to TRBJ2-5; the D call of TRBD1 is as the table states it, not checked on the DNA. Germline CDR1 and CDR2: PRHDT and FYEKMQ (reference sequence). The CDR3 comprises 20 residues, both ends counted.

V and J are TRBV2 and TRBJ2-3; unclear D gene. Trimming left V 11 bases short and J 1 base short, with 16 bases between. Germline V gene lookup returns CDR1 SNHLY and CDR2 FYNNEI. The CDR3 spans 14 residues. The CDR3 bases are TGTGCCGGAGCCGGGTCCAGACGCACAGATACGCAGTATTTT. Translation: CAGAGSRRTDTQYF.

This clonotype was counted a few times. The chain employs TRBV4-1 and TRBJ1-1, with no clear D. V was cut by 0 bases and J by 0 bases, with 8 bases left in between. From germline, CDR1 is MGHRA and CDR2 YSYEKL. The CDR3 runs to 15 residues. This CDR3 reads CASSQEGRMNTEAFF. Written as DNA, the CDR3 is TGCGCCAGCAGCCAAGAGGGCAGGATGAACACTGAAGCTTTCTTT.

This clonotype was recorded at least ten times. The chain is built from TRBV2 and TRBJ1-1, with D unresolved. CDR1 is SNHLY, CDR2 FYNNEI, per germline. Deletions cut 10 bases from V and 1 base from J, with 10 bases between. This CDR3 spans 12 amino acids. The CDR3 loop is CATRPWNTEAFF. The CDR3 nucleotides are TGTGCCACTCGACCCTGGAACACTGAAGCTTTCTTT.

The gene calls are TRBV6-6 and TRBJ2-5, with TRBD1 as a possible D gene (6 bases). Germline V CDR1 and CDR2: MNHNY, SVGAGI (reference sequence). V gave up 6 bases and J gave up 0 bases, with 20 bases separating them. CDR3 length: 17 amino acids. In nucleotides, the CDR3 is TGTGCCAGCAGCCCACCAGGGGACACCCGCAACCAAGAGACCCAGTACTTC. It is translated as CASSPPGDTRNQETQYF.

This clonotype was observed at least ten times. CDR3 in DNA: TGTGCCATCGGTAGGGGGAACACTGAAGCTTTCTTT. It encodes CAIGRGNTEAFF. This chain joins TRBV10-3 and TRBJ1-1, with a tentative D call TRBD1 (5 bases). Germline CDR1 and CDR2: ENHRY and SYGVKD. V shed 8 bases and J shed 1 base, with 8 bases lying between them. CDR3 length: 12 amino acids.

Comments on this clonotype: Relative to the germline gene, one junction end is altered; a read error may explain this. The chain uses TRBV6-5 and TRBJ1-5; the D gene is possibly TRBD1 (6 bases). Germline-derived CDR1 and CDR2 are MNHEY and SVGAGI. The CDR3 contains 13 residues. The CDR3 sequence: CAISYRVNQPQHF. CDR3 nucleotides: TGTGCCATCAGTTACAGGGTCAATCAGCCCCAGCATTTT.

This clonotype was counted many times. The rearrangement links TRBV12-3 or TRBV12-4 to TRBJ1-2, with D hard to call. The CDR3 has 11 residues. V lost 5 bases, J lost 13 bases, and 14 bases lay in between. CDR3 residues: CASSLDGPCTF. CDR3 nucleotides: TGTGCCAGCAGTCTGGACGGTCCCTGCACCTTC.

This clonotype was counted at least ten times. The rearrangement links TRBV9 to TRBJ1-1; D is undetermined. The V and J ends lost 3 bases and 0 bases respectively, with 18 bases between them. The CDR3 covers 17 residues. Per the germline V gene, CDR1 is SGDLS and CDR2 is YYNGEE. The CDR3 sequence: CASSASGWATMNTEAFF. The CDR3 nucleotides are TGTGCCAGCAGCGCCTCGGGGTGGGCTACTATGAACACTGAAGCTTTCTTT.

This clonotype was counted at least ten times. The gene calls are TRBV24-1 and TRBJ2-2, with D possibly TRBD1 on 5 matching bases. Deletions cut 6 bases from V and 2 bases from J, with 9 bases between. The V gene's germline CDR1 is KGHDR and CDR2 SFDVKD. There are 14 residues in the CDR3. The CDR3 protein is CATSPGSNTGELFF. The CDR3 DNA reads TGTGCCACCAGTCCAGGGTCTAACACCGGGGAGCTGTTTTTT.

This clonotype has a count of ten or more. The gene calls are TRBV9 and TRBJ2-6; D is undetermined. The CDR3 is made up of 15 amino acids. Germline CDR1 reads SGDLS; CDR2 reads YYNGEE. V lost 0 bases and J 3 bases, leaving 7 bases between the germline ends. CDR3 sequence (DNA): TGTGCCAGCAGCGTAGATTGGGATGGGGCCAACGTCCTGACTTTC. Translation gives CASSVDWDGANVLTF.

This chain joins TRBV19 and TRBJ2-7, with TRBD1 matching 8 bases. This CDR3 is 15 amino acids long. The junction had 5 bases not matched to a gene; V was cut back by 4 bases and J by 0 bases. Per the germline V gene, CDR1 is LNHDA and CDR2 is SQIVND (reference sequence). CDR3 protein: CASSRLQGASYEQYF. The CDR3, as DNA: TGTGCCAGTAGTAGATTGCAGGGGGCCTCCTACGAGCAGTACTTC.

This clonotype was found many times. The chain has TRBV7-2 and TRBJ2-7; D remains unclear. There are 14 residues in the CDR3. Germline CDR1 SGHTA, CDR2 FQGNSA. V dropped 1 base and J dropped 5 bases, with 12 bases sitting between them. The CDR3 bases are TGTGCCAGCAGCTTAGGGTGGTCCTTCGACGAGCAGTACTTC. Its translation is CASSLGWSFDEQYF.

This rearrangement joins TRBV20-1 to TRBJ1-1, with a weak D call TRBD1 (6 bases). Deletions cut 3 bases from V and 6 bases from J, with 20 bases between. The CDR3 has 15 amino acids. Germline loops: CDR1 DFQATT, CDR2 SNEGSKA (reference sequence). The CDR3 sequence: CSASDGGLRNAEAFF. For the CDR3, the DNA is TGCAGTGCTAGCGATGGGGGGCTTAGAAACGCTGAAGCTTTCTTT.

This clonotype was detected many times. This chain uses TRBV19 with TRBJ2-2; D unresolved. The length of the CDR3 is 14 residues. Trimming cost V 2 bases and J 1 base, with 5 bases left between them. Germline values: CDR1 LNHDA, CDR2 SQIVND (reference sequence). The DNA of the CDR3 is TGTGCCAGTAGTATAAACGGGAACACCGGGGAGCTGTTTTTT. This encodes CASSINGNTGELFF.

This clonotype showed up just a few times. The CDR3 here is CASSSPLGTPSSGANVLTF. The DNA for the CDR3 is TGTGCCAGCAGTTCCCCGCTAGGAACCCCGAGCTCTGGGGCCAACGTCCTGACTTTC. The chain uses TRBV6-5 and TRBJ2-6; D not certain. Germline CDR1 is MNHEY and CDR2 is SVGAGI. This CDR3 comprises 19 residues. V lost 4 bases and J 0 bases, leaving 19 bases between the germline ends.

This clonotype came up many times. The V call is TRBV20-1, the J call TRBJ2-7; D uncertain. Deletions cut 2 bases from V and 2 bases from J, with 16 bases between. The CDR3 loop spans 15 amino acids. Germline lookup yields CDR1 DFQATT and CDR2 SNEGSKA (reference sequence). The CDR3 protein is CSARPFRYQPYEQYF. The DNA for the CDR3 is TGCAGTGCTAGACCGTTCCGGTATCAGCCCTACGAGCAGTACTTC.

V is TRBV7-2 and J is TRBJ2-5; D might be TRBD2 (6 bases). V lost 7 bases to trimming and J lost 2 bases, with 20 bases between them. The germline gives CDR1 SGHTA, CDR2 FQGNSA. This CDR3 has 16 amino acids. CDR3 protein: CASTNPGSAGQETQYF. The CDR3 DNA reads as TGTGCCAGCACCAACCCGGGTAGCGCGGGACAAGAGACCCAGTACTTC.

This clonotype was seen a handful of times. CDR3 DNA: TGTGCCAGCAGTTACGGGACCCAAGAGACCCAGTACTTC. Its protein is CASSYGTQETQYF. This sequence joins TRBV6-5 and TRBJ2-5, with D perhaps given as TRBD1 or TRBD2 (5 bases each). The V end lost 2 bases, the J end lost 1 base, and 5 bases lay between the germline ends. There are 13 residues in the CDR3. The germline V gene encodes CDR1 MNHEY and CDR2 SVGAGI.

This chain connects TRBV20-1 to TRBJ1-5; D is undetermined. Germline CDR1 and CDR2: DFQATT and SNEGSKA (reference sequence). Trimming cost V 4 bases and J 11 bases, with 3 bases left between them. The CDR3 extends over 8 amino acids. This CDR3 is CSAKAQHF. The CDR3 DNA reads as TGCAGTGCTAAGGCCCAGCATTTT.

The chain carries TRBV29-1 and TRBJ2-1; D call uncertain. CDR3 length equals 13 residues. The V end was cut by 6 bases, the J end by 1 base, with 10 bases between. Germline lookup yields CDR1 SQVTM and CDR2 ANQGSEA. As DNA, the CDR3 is TGCAGCGTCGCAGCCAGGTCCTACAATGAGCAGTTCTTC. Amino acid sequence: CSVAARSYNEQFF.